This T cell receptor (beta chain) was sequenced in a study of T cell changes during pregnancy in multiple sclerosis. This clone was found a few times. Profiled with immunoSEQ multiplex PCR; TCRdb holds only in-frame clones, not every one. The top ten clones hold approximately 0.79% of a sample with about 40,000 clones, 92% of them seen once. Germline-derived CDR1 and CDR2 are MDHEN and SYDVKM. This CDR3 is built from 15 residues. Deletions cut 5 bases from V and 0 bases from J, with 14 bases between. This sequence was found in a female donor with multiple sclerosis, enrolled in a pregnancy study. The sample in question was CD4+ T cells from peripheral blood mononuclear cells, obtained before pregnancy. The rearrangement links TRBV28 to TRBJ2-7, with a weak D call TRBD1 (5 bases). CDR3 region: CASSGASFISYEQYF. The DNA for the CDR3 is TGTGCCAGCAGTGGGGCCAGTTTTATCTCCTACGAGCAGTACTTC.